Following are 6 T cell receptor beta chains from one sample sequenced in a study of blood T cells in healthy people across ages. With a J-beta primer mix and a sample-barcoded 5' primer, a second PCR ran 7 to 11 cycles. MiXCR was run by TCRdb on the 5' RACE reads, yielding one entry per CDR3 protein. Here the sample spans 700,000 to 850,000 distinct CDR3 sequences, 30% to 45% being singletons. Sample: blood. The receptors derive from a man younger than 35 in good health.

On this clonotype: A single base separates this from a much larger clone, so it may be a read error. V usage is TRBV20-1 and J usage is TRBJ2-3; the D is unclear. Trimming removed 0 bases from V and 2 bases from J, with 12 bases in between. From germline, CDR1 is DFQATT and CDR2 SNEGSKA (reference sequence). The CDR3 spans 15 residues. CDR3 sequence reads: CSARDKAPNTDTQYF. CDR3 in DNA: TGCAGTGCTAGAGATAAGGCTCCAAACACAGATACGCAGTATTTT.

The chain uses TRBV10-3 and TRBJ2-7, with 8 bases lining up with TRBD1. The CDR3 contains 16 residues. V shed 4 bases, J shed 4 bases, and the junction held 12 bases outside the gene matches. Germline V lookup: CDR1 ENHRY, CDR2 SYGVKD. CDR3 sequence reads: CAISAWEAGGGYEQYF. CDR3 DNA sequence: TGTGCCATCAGTGCTTGGGAGGCAGGGGGCGGATACGAGCAGTACTTC.

V and J are TRBV25-1 and TRBJ1-2; no reliable D call. CDR3 size: 13 residues. The germline V gene has CDR1 MGHDK and CDR2 SYGVNS. The V gene lost 2 bases and the J gene lost 4 bases, with 8 bases spanning the gap. The CDR3 DNA reads TGTGCCAGCAGTGAACTCGAGAGCTATGGCTACACCTTC. This encodes CASSELESYGYTF.

The J gene is TRBJ2-5, the V gene TRBV6-2 or TRBV6-3; possible D gene TRBD2, 5 bases. CDR3 length: 15 amino acids. Germline lookup yields CDR1 MNHEY and CDR2 SVGEGT. V shed 5 bases and J shed 5 bases, with 18 bases lying between them. The CDR3 nucleotides are TGTGCCAGCAGTCCCTCTCGGACTGGACGGGAGACCCAGTACTTC. It codes for CASSPSRTGRETQYF.

This chain uses TRBV4-2 with TRBJ2-3; the match to TRBD2 covers 7 bases. With 2 bases clipped from V and 6 bases from J, the junction kept 8 bases outside the gene matches. Germline V lookup: CDR1 LGHNA, CDR2 YNFKEQ. CDR3 length: 15 residues. The CDR3 sequence: CASSQRAGGGDTQYF. DNA of the CDR3: TGTGCCAGCAGCCAACGGGCCGGGGGAGGGGATACGCAGTATTTT.

This chain connects TRBV5-5 to TRBJ1-1, with D tentatively TRBD1 (5 bases). V shed 4 bases and J shed 3 bases, with 16 bases lying between them. Germline loops: CDR1 SGHKS, CDR2 YYEKEE (reference sequence). The CDR3 spans 15 residues. The CDR3 protein is CASSPAGGTYTEAFF. DNA of the CDR3: TGTGCCAGCAGCCCCGCGGGGGGGACGTACACTGAAGCTTTCTTT.